This T cell receptor (beta chain) was sequenced in a study of control samples from healthy donors and cancer patients. The assay was immunoSEQ multiplex PCR, and TCRdb's table has in-frame clones only and misses some. The repertoire holds over 70,000 clones, with approximately 88% as singletons. The CDR3 extends over 17 amino acids. After removal of 3 bases from V and 4 bases from J, the junction contained 10 bases not matched to a gene. Germline V gene sequence: CDR1 MGHRA, CDR2 YSYEKL. The sequence was collected from a woman aged 55-70 years in good health. The sequencing sample was made of blood. The chain carries TRBV4-1 and TRBJ1-3; the match to TRBD1 covers 9 bases. The CDR3 region has the DNA TGCGCCAGCAGCCAGACCGGGACAGGGAATTCCGGAAACACCATATATTTT. It codes for CASSQTGTGNSGNTIYF.